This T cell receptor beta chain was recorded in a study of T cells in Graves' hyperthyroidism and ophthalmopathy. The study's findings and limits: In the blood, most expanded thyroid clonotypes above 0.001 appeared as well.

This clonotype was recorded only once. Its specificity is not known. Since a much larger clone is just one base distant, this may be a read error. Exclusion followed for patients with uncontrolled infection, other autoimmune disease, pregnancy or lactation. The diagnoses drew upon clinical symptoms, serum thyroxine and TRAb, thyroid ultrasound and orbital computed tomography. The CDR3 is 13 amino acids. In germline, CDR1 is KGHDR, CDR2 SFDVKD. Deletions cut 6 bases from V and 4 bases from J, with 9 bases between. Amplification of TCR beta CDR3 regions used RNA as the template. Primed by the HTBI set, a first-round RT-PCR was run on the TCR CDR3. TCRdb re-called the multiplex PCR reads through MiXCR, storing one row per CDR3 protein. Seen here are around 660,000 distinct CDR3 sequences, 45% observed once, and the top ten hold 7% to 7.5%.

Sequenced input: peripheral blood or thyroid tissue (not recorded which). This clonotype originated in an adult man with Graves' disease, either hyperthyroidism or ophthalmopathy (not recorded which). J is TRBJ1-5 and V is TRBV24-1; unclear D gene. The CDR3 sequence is CATSYGRNQPQHF. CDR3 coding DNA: TGTGCCACCAGTTACGGGCGGAATCAGCCCCAGCATTTT.